The present TCR beta chain was sequenced within a study of cytomegalovirus exposure and HLA in healthy donors. Study outcomes and limitations: The study flagged fewer than 200 TCR beta chains as cytomegalovirus-associated. Specificity for CMV antigens was confirmed in vitro for a few of the CMV-associated chains.

Germline V lookup: CDR1 SGHRS, CDR2 YFSETQ. V gave up 4 bases and J gave up 3 bases; unmatched junction bases: 5. This CDR3 has 14 residues. Method: immunoSEQ multiplex PCR; TCRdb's copy keeps in-frame clones and lacks some. The data show 190,000 or so clones, about 80% seen once. Donors came from a validation cohort of approximately 110 subjects, distinct from the first 666-subject cohort. Concerning this clone: Its antigen is not identified.

The receptor was isolated from a young woman in good health and CMV-seropositive. V and J are TRBV5-1 and TRBJ1-2; the match to TRBD1 covers 8 bases. Sequencing was done on a sample of PBMCs. The CDR3 bases are TGCGCCAGCAGCCCGGACAGGGCAGACTATGGCTACACCTTC. Translation: CASSPDRADYGYTF.